This TCR beta chain was documented in a study of cytomegalovirus exposure and HLA in healthy donors. Study as a whole: Researchers previously reported finding about 110 million unique TCR beta sequences from about 170 million T cells. Unique TCRs from HLA-typed donors, about 78 million of them, were held in an early data release. Study-wide points: Most of the TCR beta V segments (in an earlier analysis) were productive either about 87% or about 30% of the time.

As for this clone: Its antigen is as yet unknown.

The PCR ran on 60 Vbeta and 13 Jbeta primers. Sequencing was performed with immunoSEQ multiplex PCR; in TCRdb, only in-frame clones are kept and a portion is missing. Among tens of thousands of clones listed, around three fifths were seen once. The CDR3 contains 13 residues. Trimming cost V 0 bases and J 4 bases, with 6 bases left between them. Germline CDR1 SGHNT, CDR2 YYREEE (reference sequence). Healthy people donating bone marrow made up the donors. Sequenced material: PBMCs. V is TRBV5-4 and J is TRBJ2-3; D is unresolved. The source of this sequence is a woman aged 50 to 65 in good health and CMV-seropositive. The CDR3 nucleotides are TGTGCCAGCAGCTTGGAGCTCTCAGATACGCAGTATTTT. This sequence encodes CASSLELSDTQYF.